These 7 T cell receptor beta chains share one sample of origin, sequenced in a study of cytomegalovirus exposure and HLA in healthy donors. Both 60 Vbeta primers and 13 Jbeta primers went into the PCR. Data came from immunoSEQ multiplex PCR; TCRdb stores just in-frame clones and leaves some out. The repertoire holds a few hundred thousand clones, with roughly four fifths as singletons. Sequencing was carried out using PBMCs. The receptors here all came from a girl aged 2 to 10 in good health and CMV-seronegative.

V usage is TRBV5-1 and J usage is TRBJ2-3; D perhaps matches TRBD2 (5 bases). V was shortened by 5 bases and J by 6 bases, with 19 bases between the two germline ends. Germline V gene data show CDR1 as SGHRS and CDR2 as YFSETQ. The CDR3 length is 15 residues. The CDR3 loop is CASSQEVGTQDTQYF. CDR3 bases: TGCGCCAGCAGTCAGGAGGTAGGCACACAGGATACGCAGTATTTT.

CDR3: CASSLARNFLSGNTIYF. CDR3 nucleotides: TGTGCCAGCAGCTTAGCGCGGAACTTCCTCTCTGGAAACACCATATATTTT. The rearrangement joins TRBV11-1 to TRBJ1-3; D is uncertain. The CDR3 totals 17 residues. Trimming took off 0 bases at V and 0 bases at J, with 12 bases between the two ends. Germline CDR1 SGHAT, CDR2 FQDESV (reference sequence).

This sequence joins TRBV2 and TRBJ1-2; weak D call: TRBD1 (5 bases). Trimming pared 2 bases from V and 4 bases from J, leaving 14 bases between. This CDR3 contains 15 residues. CDR1 is SNHLY, CDR2 FYNNEI, per germline. CDR3 nucleotide sequence: TGTGCCAGCAGTGAACCGAGACAGATGGTCTATGGCTACACCTTC. Its protein product is CASSEPRQMVYGYTF.

The J gene is TRBJ1-2, the V gene TRBV5-1; D remains unclear. The V gene lost 2 bases and the J gene lost 0 bases, with 8 bases spanning the gap. Germline CDR1 is SGHRS and CDR2 is YFSETQ. CDR3 size: 14 residues. In nucleotides, the CDR3 is TGCGCCAGCAGCTTTGAGCAATCTAACTATGGCTACACCTTC. Its translation: CASSFEQSNYGYTF.

This clone appeared a single time. The V and J genes are TRBV4-2 and TRBJ2-1; 7 bases line up with TRBD2. CDR3 size: 14 residues. J lost 5 bases, V lost 4 bases, and 5 bases had no gene match. CDR1 LGHNA and CDR2 YNFKEQ come from the germline V gene. The CDR3 reads CASSPREVNNEQFF. In nucleotides, the CDR3 is TGTGCCAGCAGCCCCCGGGAGGTCAACAATGAGCAGTTCTTC.

The rearrangement joins TRBV7-2 to TRBJ2-7, with D maybe TRBD1 (5 bases). Trimming took off 5 bases at V and 2 bases at J, with 16 bases between the two ends. CDR1 and CDR2 from the germline V gene are SGHTA and FQGNSA. There are 15 residues in the CDR3. The CDR3 DNA reads TGTGCCAGCAGCCCAAACCAGGGTTTCACCTACGAGCAGTACTTC. Its protein product is CASSPNQGFTYEQYF.

The rearrangement uses TRBV7-2 and TRBJ2-1, with 8 bases fitting TRBD2. V gave up 2 bases and J gave up 3 bases; unmatched junction bases: 6. Germline CDR1 and CDR2: SGHTA and FQGNSA. The CDR3 is 16 amino acids. CDR3 sequence: CASSLRSGSDYNEQFF. CDR3 DNA sequence: TGTGCCAGCAGCTTAAGAAGCGGGAGCGACTACAATGAGCAGTTCTTC.